This T cell receptor beta chain came from a study of blood T cell repertoires in COVID-19. Recruitment covered about 26 US areas and drew participants whose ages spanned roughly 18 to 100 years. Donors were grouped by their self-reported clinical history. Recovered participants had two consecutive negative NP/OP PCR tests, healthcare professional clearance, or symptom resolution. Methods used by the authors: Using reference gene primer amplification, nucleated cell counts were estimated. Only in-frame clones appear in the TCRdb table, and some are missing; sequencing was by immunoSEQ multiplex PCR. The DNA was the basis for D and trimming; V, J and clone size are from that table. The sample consists of fewer than 400,000 clones, 87% of them appearing once. The CDR3 length is 12 residues. V was pared by 5 bases and J by 4 bases, with 8 bases between. Germline V CDR1 and CDR2: SQVTM, ANQGSEA.

The sequence came from a woman in her 50s who had recovered from COVID-19. The sequenced material came from PBMCs or T cells enriched from blood (not recorded which). The J gene is TRBJ2-2, the V gene TRBV29-1; D gene uncertain. The CDR3 spells CSVLLPTGELFF. CDR3 bases: TGCAGCGTTCTACTACCCACCGGGGAGCTGTTTTTT.